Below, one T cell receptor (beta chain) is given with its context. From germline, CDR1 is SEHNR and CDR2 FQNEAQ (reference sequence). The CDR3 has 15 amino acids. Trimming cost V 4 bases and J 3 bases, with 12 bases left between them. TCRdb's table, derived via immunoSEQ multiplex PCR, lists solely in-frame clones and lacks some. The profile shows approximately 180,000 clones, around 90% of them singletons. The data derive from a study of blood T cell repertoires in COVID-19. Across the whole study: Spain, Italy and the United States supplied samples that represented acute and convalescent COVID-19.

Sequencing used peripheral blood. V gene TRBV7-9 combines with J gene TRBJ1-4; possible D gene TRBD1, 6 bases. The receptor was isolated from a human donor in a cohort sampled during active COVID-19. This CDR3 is CASSSGDGSNEKLFF. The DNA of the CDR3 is TGTGCCAGCAGCTCAGGGGACGGATCTAATGAAAAACTGTTTTTT.